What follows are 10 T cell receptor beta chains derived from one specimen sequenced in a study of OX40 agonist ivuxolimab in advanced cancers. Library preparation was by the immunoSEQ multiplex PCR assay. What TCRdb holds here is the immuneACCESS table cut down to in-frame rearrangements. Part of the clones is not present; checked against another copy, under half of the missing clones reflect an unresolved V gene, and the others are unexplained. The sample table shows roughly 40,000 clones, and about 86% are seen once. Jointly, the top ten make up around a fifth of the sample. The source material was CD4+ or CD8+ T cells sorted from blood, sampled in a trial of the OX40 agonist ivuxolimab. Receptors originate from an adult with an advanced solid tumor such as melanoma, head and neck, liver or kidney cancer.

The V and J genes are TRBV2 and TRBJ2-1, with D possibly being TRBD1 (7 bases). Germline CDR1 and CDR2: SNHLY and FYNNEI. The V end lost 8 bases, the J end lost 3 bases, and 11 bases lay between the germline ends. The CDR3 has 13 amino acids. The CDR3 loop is CASGRGVYNEQFF. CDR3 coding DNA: TGTGCCAGCGGCAGGGGGGTCTACAATGAGCAGTTCTTC. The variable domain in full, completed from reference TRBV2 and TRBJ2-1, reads EPEVTQTPSHQVTQMGQEVILRCVPISNHLYFYWYRQILGQKVEFLVSFYNNEISEKSEIFDDQFSVERPDGSNFTLKIRSTKLEDSAMYFCASGRGVYNEQFFGPGTRLTVL.

The CDR3 DNA follows: TGCGCCAGCAGCCAGGGGCCGGCCACCGGGGAGCTGTTTTTT. Translation: CASSQGPATGELFF. The chain joins TRBV4-3 to TRBJ2-2, with D perhaps matching TRBD1 (5 bases). Trimming left V 3 bases short and J 4 bases short, with 9 bases between. CDR3 length: 14 amino acids. In germline, CDR1 is LGHNA, CDR2 YSLEER.

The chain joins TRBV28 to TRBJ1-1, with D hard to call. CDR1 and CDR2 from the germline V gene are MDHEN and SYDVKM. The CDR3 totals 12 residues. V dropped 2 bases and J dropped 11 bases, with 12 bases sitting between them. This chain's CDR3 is CASSLIQGNAFF. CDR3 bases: TGTGCCAGCAGTTTAATTCAAGGGAATGCTTTCTTT.

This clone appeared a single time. The chain's CDR3 is CASSQQLAGIYNEQFF. Written as DNA, the CDR3 is TGCGCCAGCAGCCAACAACTAGCGGGGATCTACAATGAGCAGTTCTTC. The gene calls are TRBV4-3 and TRBJ2-1, with 10 bases lining up with TRBD2. The CDR3 runs 16 residues. The germline CDR1 and CDR2 sequences are LGHNA and YSLEER. Losses at the gene ends were 2 bases for V and 3 bases for J; bases not matched to a gene: 4.

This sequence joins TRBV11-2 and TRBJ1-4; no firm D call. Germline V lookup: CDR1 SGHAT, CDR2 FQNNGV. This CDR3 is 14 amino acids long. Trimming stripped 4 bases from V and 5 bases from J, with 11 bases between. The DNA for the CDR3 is TGTGCCAGCAGCTCGGCCCACTTAAATGAAAAACTGTTTTTT. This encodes CASSSAHLNEKLFF.

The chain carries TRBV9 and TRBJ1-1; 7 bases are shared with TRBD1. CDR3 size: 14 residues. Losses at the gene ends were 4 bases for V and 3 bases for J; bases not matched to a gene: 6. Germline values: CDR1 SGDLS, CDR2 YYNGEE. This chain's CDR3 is CASSSSTGDTEAFF. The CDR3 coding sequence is TGTGCCAGCAGCTCATCAACAGGGGACACTGAAGCTTTCTTT.

This CDR3 reads CASSLSGQPYEQYF. CDR3 bases: TGTGCCAGCAGTTTATCAGGACAGCCCTACGAGCAGTACTTC. The J gene is TRBJ2-7, the V gene TRBV27; D perhaps matches TRBD1 (6 bases). CDR1 and CDR2 (germline): MNHEY, SMNVEV (reference sequence). V lost 0 bases and J 2 bases, leaving 8 bases between the germline ends. The CDR3 runs to 14 residues.

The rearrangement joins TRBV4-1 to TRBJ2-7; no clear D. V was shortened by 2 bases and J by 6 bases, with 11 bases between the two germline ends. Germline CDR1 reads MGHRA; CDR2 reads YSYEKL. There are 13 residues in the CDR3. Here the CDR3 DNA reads TGCGCCAGCAGCCAACCGGGCCTGGCCGAGCAGTACGTC. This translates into CASSQPGLAEQYV.

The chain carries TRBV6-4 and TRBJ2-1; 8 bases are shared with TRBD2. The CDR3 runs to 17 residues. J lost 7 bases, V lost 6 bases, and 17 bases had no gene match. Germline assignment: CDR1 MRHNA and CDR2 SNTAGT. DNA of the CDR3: TGTGCCAGCAGCCCTACTTTTCTGGCGGGGGGTCAGAATGAGCAGTTCTTC. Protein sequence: CASSPTFLAGGQNEQFF.

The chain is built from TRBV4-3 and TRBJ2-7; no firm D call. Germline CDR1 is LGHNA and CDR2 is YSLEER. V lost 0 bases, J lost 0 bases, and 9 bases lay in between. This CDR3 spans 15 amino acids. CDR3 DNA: TGCGCCAGCAGCCAAGACTCAGTCAGCTCCTACGAGCAGTACTTC. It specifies CASSQDSVSSYEQYF.